One and the same sample provided the 26 T cell receptor beta chains below, sequenced in a study of OX40 agonist ivuxolimab in advanced cancers. This table comes from immunoSEQ multiplex PCR, and its TCRdb copy is limited to in-frame clones, with some not included. The data show approximately 72,000 clones, roughly 82% seen once. The material was CD4+ or CD8+ T cells sorted from blood, obtained in a trial of the OX40 agonist ivuxolimab. Source of these receptors: an adult with an advanced solid tumor such as melanoma, head and neck, liver or kidney cancer.

The chain joins TRBV29-1 to TRBJ2-2; D might be TRBD1 (5 bases). Germline values: CDR1 SQVTM, CDR2 ANQGSEA. With 4 bases removed from V and 6 bases from J, the gap between germline ends came to 12 bases. The CDR3 extends over 13 amino acids. The CDR3 sequence is CSVGTWSAGELFF. In DNA, the CDR3 is TGCAGCGTTGGGACATGGAGCGCCGGGGAGCTGTTTTTT.

This clone was seen more than once but under ten times. The chain employs TRBV7-9 and TRBJ1-5; D is unclear. Germline CDR1 and CDR2: SEHNR and FQNEAQ (reference sequence). The CDR3 consists of 10 residues. V lost 8 bases and J lost 9, with 8 bases in between. The CDR3 region is CASPIGPQHF. DNA of the CDR3: TGTGCCAGCCCGATTGGGCCCCAGCATTTT. Full variable domain (remainder filled in from reference TRBV7-9 and TRBJ1-5): DTGVSQNPRHKITKRGQNVTFRCDPISEHNRLYWYRQTLGQGPEFLTYFQNEAQLEKSRLLSDRFSAERPKGSFSTLEIQRTEQGDSAMYLCASPIGPQHFGDGTRLSIL.

The chain has TRBV18 and TRBJ1-1; 7 bases are a match to TRBD1. V lost 5 bases, J lost 1 base, and 10 bases stayed unmatched. The CDR3 runs 16 residues. Germline CDR1 KGHSH, CDR2 LQKENI. The CDR3 region is CASSFLPGGWNTEAFF. As DNA, the CDR3 is TGTGCCAGCTCATTTCTCCCAGGGGGATGGAACACTGAAGCTTTCTTT.

The genes are TRBV4-2 and TRBJ2-2; TRBD1 matches 8 bases. The CDR3 spans 18 residues. The V and J ends lost 5 bases and 0 bases, in that order; junction bases with no gene match: 11. Germline V lookup: CDR1 LGHNA, CDR2 YNFKEQ. The DNA of the CDR3 is TGTGCCAGCAGCGGGGACAGGCCAACTGTCGCGAACACCGGGGAGCTGTTTTTT. It yields the protein CASSGDRPTVANTGELFF.

This clone was found a few times. This chain links TRBV5-1 with TRBJ2-7; D is perhaps TRBD1 (5 bases). Trimming left V 3 bases short and J 4 bases short, with 20 bases between. Per germline, CDR1 SGHRS and CDR2 YFSETQ. This CDR3 region has 16 residues. The CDR3 spells CASSSYPDSPSYEQYF. The CDR3 nucleotides read TGCGCCAGCAGCTCGTATCCTGACAGCCCCTCGTACGAGCAGTACTTC.

The genes are TRBV7-3 and TRBJ2-5; weak D call: TRBD2 (6 bases). Germline CDR1 is SGHTA and CDR2 is FQGTGA. Trimming shortened V by 1 base and J by 0 bases, and 15 bases separated the two germline ends. This CDR3 has 17 residues. CDR3 nucleotides: TGTGCCAGCAGCTTAAAGTCAAGACGGGGGTACCAAGAGACCCAGTACTTC. This sequence encodes CASSLKSRRGYQETQYF.

The V and J genes are TRBV7-3 and TRBJ2-5; 9 bases align to TRBD2. CDR1 and CDR2 from the germline V gene are SGHTA and FQGTGA. Trimming at V came to 5 bases and at J to 5 bases, leaving 15 bases not matched to a gene. The length of the CDR3 is 17 residues. The CDR3, as DNA: TGTGCCAGCAGCCGTGGGGCGGGAGGGCGTGGCAGTGAGACCCAGTACTTC. Translation gives CASSRGAGGRGSETQYF.

This chain uses TRBV5-1 with TRBJ2-3; 10 nucleotides match TRBD2. Per the germline V gene, CDR1 is SGHRS and CDR2 is YFSETQ. V gave up 2 bases and J gave up 0 bases; unmatched junction bases: 9. The CDR3 is 18 residues long. The CDR3 nucleotides are TGCGCCAGCAGCTTCCTAGCGGGAGAGTCTGGGAGCACAGATACGCAGTATTTT. This translates into CASSFLAGESGSTDTQYF.

The CDR3 loop is CAWSLSADGGELFF. The DNA of the CDR3 is TGTGCCTGGAGTTTGTCCGCGGATGGCGGGGAGCTGTTTTTT. This chain links TRBV30 with TRBJ2-2; D is uncertain. This CDR3 is 14 amino acids long. Looked up from germline, CDR1 is GTSNPN and CDR2 is SVGIG (reference sequence). V lost 2 bases to trimming and J lost 7 bases, with 14 bases between them.

The chain joins TRBV4-3 to TRBJ2-7, with D unclear. The germline V and J ends were trimmed by 4 bases and 6 bases, with 13 bases remaining between them. Per germline, CDR1 LGHNA and CDR2 YSLEER. The CDR3 is 13 amino acids. This chain's CDR3 is CASSPDPDGEQYF. The CDR3, as DNA: TGCGCCAGCAGCCCCGACCCCGATGGCGAGCAGTACTTC.

The chain recombines TRBV5-6 with TRBJ2-5; 9 nucleotides match TRBD1. Germline loops: CDR1 SGHDT, CDR2 YYEEEE. With 4 bases clipped from V and 7 bases from J, the junction kept 8 bases outside the gene matches. This CDR3 has 14 amino acids. Here the CDR3 reads CASSPGQGGRTQYF. The CDR3 DNA reads as TGTGCCAGCAGCCCGGGACAGGGAGGGCGGACCCAGTACTTC.

The chain couples TRBV19 to TRBJ2-2; a weak D match, TRBD2 (7 bases). Germline CDR1 is LNHDA and CDR2 is SQIVND (reference sequence). V shed 3 bases and J shed 8 bases, with 22 bases lying between them. The CDR3 extends over 17 amino acids. CDR3 in amino acids: CASSMRGLAGGQGELFF. The CDR3 nucleotides read TGTGCCAGTAGTATGAGAGGTTTAGCGGGTGGACAGGGGGAGCTGTTTTTT.

The J gene is TRBJ2-5, the V gene TRBV28; unclear D gene. Trimming pared 1 base from V and 2 bases from J, leaving 8 bases between. Germline CDR1 reads MDHEN; CDR2 reads SYDVKM. This CDR3 region has 14 residues. Here the CDR3 reads CASSLYGGQETQYF. In DNA, the CDR3 is TGTGCCAGCAGTTTATACGGCGGACAAGAGACCCAGTACTTC.

The chain is built from TRBV15 and TRBJ2-5; D gene ambiguous. This CDR3 spans 14 amino acids. Germline V CDR1 and CDR2: LNHNV, YYDKDF (reference sequence). Trimming shortened V by 0 bases and J by 3 bases, and 8 bases separated the two germline ends. The CDR3 loop is CATSRDNRKETQYF. DNA for the CDR3: TGTGCCACCAGCAGAGATAACAGAAAAGAGACCCAGTACTTC. The full variable domain, rest sourced from reference TRBV15 and TRBJ2-5, is DAMVIQNPRYQVTQFGKPVTLSCSQTLNHNVMYWYQQKSSQAPKLLFHYYDKDFNNEADTPDNFQSRRPNTSFCFLDIRSPGLGDTAMYLCATSRDNRKETQYFGPGTRLLVL.

The J gene is TRBJ1-5, the V gene TRBV2, with TRBD1 identical over 9 bases. V lost 5 bases, J lost 4 bases, and 3 bases stayed unmatched. Germline V CDR1 and CDR2: SNHLY, FYNNEI. This CDR3 is 14 amino acids long. The CDR3 sequence is CASSSGTGNQPQHF. The CDR3 region has the DNA TGTGCCAGCAGTTCCGGGACAGGGAATCAGCCCCAGCATTTT.

This rearrangement joins TRBV14 to TRBJ2-7, with D unclear. This CDR3 is 15 amino acids long. CDR1 is SGHDN, CDR2 FVKESK, per germline. The V and J ends lost 3 bases and 4 bases respectively, with 16 bases between them. CDR3 in amino acids: CASSHRQSRPYEQYF. The CDR3 coding sequence is TGTGCCAGCAGCCACCGACAATCGCGGCCTTACGAGCAGTACTTC.

The J gene is TRBJ1-1, the V gene TRBV18, with no clear D. V was pared by 9 bases and J by 1 base, with 21 bases between. In germline, CDR1 is KGHSH, CDR2 LQKENI. CDR3 size: 16 residues. CDR3 sequence: CASSKGSGRENTEAFF. CDR3 DNA: TGTGCCAGTTCCAAAGGGTCCGGGAGGGAGAACACTGAAGCTTTCTTT.

J is TRBJ2-2 and V is TRBV11-2; the match to TRBD1 covers 7 bases. There are 17 residues in the CDR3. Germline V lookup: CDR1 SGHAT, CDR2 FQNNGV. The trim removed 4 bases at V and 1 base at J, leaving 9 bases unmatched. The CDR3 DNA follows: TGTGCCAGCAGCTCCCAAACGGGGACAGTGAACACCGGGGAGCTGTTTTTT. Residues: CASSSQTGTVNTGELFF.

The J gene is TRBJ2-5, the V gene TRBV7-2, with 8 bases matching TRBD1. The CDR3 consists of 15 residues. The germline CDR1 and CDR2 sequences are SGHTA and FQGNSA. The trim removed 4 bases at V and 2 bases at J, leaving 6 bases unmatched. CDR3 amino acids: CASSSTGVRQETQYF. In nucleotides, the CDR3 is TGTGCCAGCAGCTCGACAGGGGTCCGACAAGAGACCCAGTACTTC.

This rearrangement joins TRBV5-8 to TRBJ2-1, with no clear D. The length of the CDR3 is 14 residues. Between the trimmed V and J ends, which lost 4 bases and 5 bases, there was a span of 13 bases. Looked up from germline, CDR1 is SGHTS and CDR2 is YDEGEE. The CDR3 loop reads CASSAGPRDNEQFF. The CDR3 DNA reads as TGTGCCAGCAGCGCCGGGCCTCGGGACAATGAGCAGTTCTTC.

This clone was recorded once. The chain joins TRBV7-9 to TRBJ2-5; 8 nucleotides line up with TRBD1. The better agreement between TRBJ2-7 and the DNA end casts doubt on the J call. Looked up from germline, CDR1 is SEHNR and CDR2 is FQNEAQ (reference sequence). The CDR3 covers 14 residues. The CDR3 loop is CASSFGQGTYEQYF. The CDR3 nucleotides read TGTGCCAGCAGCTTCGGACAGGGAACCTACGAGCAGTACTTC.

V gene TRBV28 combines with J gene TRBJ1-4; no clear D. Germline V CDR1 and CDR2: MDHEN, SYDVKM. The CDR3 spans 16 residues. Trimming shortened V by 6 bases and J by 5 bases, and 19 bases separated the two germline ends. CDR3 sequence: CASRTQGRSLNEKLFF. CDR3 nucleotide sequence: TGTGCCAGCAGAACCCAAGGACGCTCCTTGAATGAAAAACTGTTTTTT.

This clone appeared a few times. The chain has TRBV7-2 and TRBJ2-2; 8 bases align to TRBD2. J gave up 2 bases and V 5 bases, and 7 bases lay outside the gene matches. The length of the CDR3 is 16 residues. CDR1 and CDR2 from the germline V gene are SGHTA and FQGNSA. CDR3 residues: CASSLPLAENTGELFF. CDR3 sequence (DNA): TGTGCCAGCAGCCTCCCACTAGCGGAAAACACCGGGGAGCTGTTTTTT.

The gene calls are TRBV2 and TRBJ2-7; no definite D call. V lost 6 bases and J 3 bases, leaving 15 bases between the germline ends. This CDR3 has 14 residues. CDR1 SNHLY and CDR2 FYNNEI come from the germline V gene. The CDR3 coding sequence is TGTGCCAGCAGGGTTAGGGTGTCGAACTACGAGCAGTACTTC. Amino acids: CASRVRVSNYEQYF.

This clone was detected once. The chain couples TRBV28 to TRBJ2-4, with TRBD2 identical over 10 bases. CDR1 MDHEN and CDR2 SYDVKM come from the germline V gene. This CDR3 has 13 residues. V shed 5 bases and J 6 bases; nucleotides not matched to a gene: 1. The DNA for the CDR3 is TGTGCCAGCAGTGTAGCGGGAGGAAACATTCAGTACTTC. Protein product: CASSVAGGNIQYF.

This clone was seen just once. J is TRBJ2-7 and V is TRBV7-2; D is unresolved. With 5 bases removed from V and 1 base from J, the gap between germline ends came to 9 bases. This CDR3 comprises 13 residues. Germline CDR1 SGHTA, CDR2 FQGNSA. CDR3 protein: CASSAVGSYEQYF. The CDR3 nucleotides are TGTGCCAGCAGCGCAGTAGGATCCTACGAGCAGTACTTC.